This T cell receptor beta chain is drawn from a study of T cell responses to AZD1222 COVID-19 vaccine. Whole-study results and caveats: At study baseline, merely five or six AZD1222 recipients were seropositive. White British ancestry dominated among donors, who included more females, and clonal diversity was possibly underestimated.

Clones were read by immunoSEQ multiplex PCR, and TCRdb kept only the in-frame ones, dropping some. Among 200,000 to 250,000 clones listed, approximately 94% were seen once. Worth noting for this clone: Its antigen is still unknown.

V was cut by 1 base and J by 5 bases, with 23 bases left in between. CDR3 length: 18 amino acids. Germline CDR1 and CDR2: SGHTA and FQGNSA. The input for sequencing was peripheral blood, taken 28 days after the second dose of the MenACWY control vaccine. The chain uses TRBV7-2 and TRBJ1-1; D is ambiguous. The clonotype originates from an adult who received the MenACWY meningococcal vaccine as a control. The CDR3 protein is CASSLVSPAGGVGTEAFF. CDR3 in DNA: TGTGCCAGCAGCTTAGTGTCCCCTGCAGGAGGAGTCGGAACTGAAGCTTTCTTT.